Listed here are 11 T cell receptor beta chains from one sample, sequenced in a study of OX40 agonist ivuxolimab in advanced cancers. The method was immunoSEQ multiplex PCR; TCRdb's version includes in-frame clones alone and lacks a portion of them. The sample has around 86,000 clones, around four fifths seen once. Here the sequenced sample was CD4+ or CD8+ T cells sorted from blood, taken in a trial of the OX40 agonist ivuxolimab. The receptors originated from an adult with an advanced solid tumor such as melanoma, head and neck, liver or kidney cancer.

The chain carries TRBV30 and TRBJ1-2, with unresolved D. The V and J ends lost 0 bases and 4 bases respectively, with 6 bases between them. Per germline, CDR1 GTSNPN and CDR2 SVGIG (reference sequence). This CDR3 spans 12 amino acids. The CDR3: CAWSVMGYGYTF. For the CDR3, the DNA is TGTGCCTGGAGTGTAATGGGCTATGGCTACACCTTC.

V is TRBV25-1 and J is TRBJ1-5; D gene uncertain. Trimming stripped 0 bases from V and 0 bases from J, with 15 bases between. The CDR3 totals 18 residues. The germline gives CDR1 MGHDK, CDR2 SYGVNS. The CDR3 spells CASSEYYRADYSNQPQHF. In nucleotides, the CDR3 is TGTGCCAGCAGTGAATATTATAGGGCAGACTATAGCAATCAGCCCCAGCATTTT.

CDR3 in DNA: TGTGCCAGCAGCGCTCAAGTGGGGGCTAACTATGGCTACACCTTC. Protein product: CASSAQVGANYGYTF. This chain joins TRBV9 and TRBJ1-2; D possibly corresponds to TRBD1 (5 bases). Germline CDR1 and CDR2: SGDLS and YYNGEE. CDR3 length: 15 residues. Trimming took 3 bases from V and 0 from J, leaving 12 bases between them.

The chain uses TRBV9 and TRBJ1-6, with TRBD1 identical over 7 bases. This CDR3 has 14 residues. The junction had 1 base not matched to a gene; V was cut back by 3 bases and J by 4 bases. The germline gives CDR1 SGDLS, CDR2 YYNGEE. CDR3 amino acids: CASSGTGYNSPLHF. CDR3 nucleotides: TGTGCCAGCAGCGGGACAGGTTATAATTCACCCCTCCACTTT.

In this sample, this clone turned up a few times. The rearrangement links TRBV29-1 to TRBJ1-1; no clear D. Germline V lookup: CDR1 SQVTM, CDR2 ANQGSEA. Trimming removed 8 bases from V and 0 bases from J, with 13 bases in between. The CDR3 spans 13 residues. The CDR3 nucleotides are TGCAGCTCCTCGCCCCGTATGAACACTGAAGCTTTCTTT. This sequence encodes CSSSPRMNTEAFF. The full variable domain, rest sourced from reference TRBV29-1 and TRBJ1-1, is SAVISQKPSRDICQRGTSLTIQCQVDSQVTMMFWYRQQPGQSLTLIATANQGSEATYESGFVIDKFPISRPNLTFSTLTVSNMSPEDSSIYLCSSSPRMNTEAFFGQGTRLTVV.

The chain links TRBV19 to TRBJ1-2; TRBD1 is a possible D gene (5 bases). This CDR3 comprises 15 residues. Per germline, CDR1 LNHDA and CDR2 SQIVND (reference sequence). Trimming stripped 1 base from V and 6 bases from J, with 15 bases between. The CDR3 here is CASSIAEGKSNGYTF. CDR3 bases: TGTGCCAGTAGTATAGCCGAGGGGAAAAGTAATGGCTACACCTTC.

This chain links TRBV19 with TRBJ2-7; D may match TRBD1 or TRBD2 (7 bases each). The CDR3 has 15 amino acids. The V gene's germline CDR1 is LNHDA and CDR2 SQIVND (reference sequence). V dropped 5 bases and J dropped 3 bases, with 17 bases sitting between them. For the CDR3, the DNA is TGTGCCAGTAGTTCTCAGGGGGGGGCCCTCTACGAGCAGTACTTC. Translated: CASSSQGGALYEQYF. Combining the CDR3 with reference TRBV19 and TRBJ2-7 gives the whole variable domain DGGITQSPKYLFRKEGQNVTLSCEQNLNHDAMYWYRQDPGQGLRLIYYSQIVNDFQKGDIAEGYSVSREKKESFPLTVTSAQKNPTAFYLCASSSQGGALYEQYFGPGTRLTVT.

The V and J genes are TRBV10-2 and TRBJ1-3, with D uncertain. The CDR3 sequence is 15 residues long. V was shortened by 2 bases and J by 2 bases, with 10 bases between the two germline ends. Per the germline V gene, CDR1 is WSHSY and CDR2 is SAAADI. The CDR3 region is CASSEGGQTGNTIYF. The CDR3 bases are TGCGCCAGCAGTGAGGGCGGGCAAACTGGAAACACCATATATTTT.

This chain joins TRBV27 and TRBJ2-3, with 13 bases identical to TRBD2. The V segment lost 9 bases and the J segment 9 bases; nucleotides outside the gene matches: 12. The CDR3 runs 15 residues. From germline, CDR1 is MNHEY and CDR2 SMNVEV (reference sequence). CDR3 nucleotides: TGTGCCAGTCCCGGGACTAGCGGGGTCGAGGGGACGCAGTATTTT. Protein: CASPGTSGVEGTQYF.

This clone was seen once. Here the CDR3 DNA reads TGTGCCAGCAGTTCGCAGGGTGTAGGTTACGAGCAGTACTTC. It encodes CASSSQGVGYEQYF. The gene calls are TRBV28 and TRBJ2-7; D might be TRBD1 (5 bases). The V gene lost 4 bases and the J gene lost 4 bases, with 14 bases spanning the gap. Germline values: CDR1 MDHEN, CDR2 SYDVKM. The CDR3 extends over 14 amino acids.

Only a few counts were recorded for this clone. The V call is TRBV10-3, the J call TRBJ2-6, with D perhaps matching TRBD1 or TRBD2 (5 bases each). V lost 2 bases and J lost 2, with 13 bases in between. The CDR3 contains 17 residues. Germline loops: CDR1 ENHRY, CDR2 SYGVKD. CDR3 in amino acids: CAISEQRGGAGANVLTF. The CDR3 DNA reads TGTGCCATCAGTGAGCAACGGGGCGGTGCTGGGGCCAACGTCCTGACTTTC.